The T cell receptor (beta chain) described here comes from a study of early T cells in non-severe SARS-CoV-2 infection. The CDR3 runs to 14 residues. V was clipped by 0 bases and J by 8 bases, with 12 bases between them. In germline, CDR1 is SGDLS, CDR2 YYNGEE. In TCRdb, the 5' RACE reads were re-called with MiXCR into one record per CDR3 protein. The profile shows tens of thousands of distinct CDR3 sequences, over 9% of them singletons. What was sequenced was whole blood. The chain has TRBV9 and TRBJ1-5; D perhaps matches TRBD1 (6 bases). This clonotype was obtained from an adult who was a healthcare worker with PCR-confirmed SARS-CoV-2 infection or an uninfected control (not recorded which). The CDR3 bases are TGTGCCAGCAGCGTAGCTGGGGGACATGAGCCCCAGCATTTT. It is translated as CASSVAGGHEPQHF.